The 11 T cell receptor beta chains given below trace back to one sample, sequenced in a study of blood T cell repertoires in COVID-19. TCRdb keeps only in-frame clones here, not all; method: immunoSEQ multiplex PCR. The table has a few hundred thousand clones, roughly 88% seen once. Sequencing used PBMCs or T cells enriched from blood (not recorded which). The receptor source for this set is a young man who had recovered from COVID-19.

The chain is built from TRBV10-2 and TRBJ1-6; D uncertain. CDR3 length: 16 amino acids. Trimming stripped 2 bases from V and 0 bases from J, with 8 bases between. The germline CDR1 and CDR2 sequences are WSHSY and SAAADI. The CDR3 loop is CASSEPRHSYNSPLHF. The CDR3 DNA reads as TGCGCCAGCAGTGAGCCAAGACACTCCTATAATTCACCCCTCCACTTT.

This clone showed up just once. The V call is TRBV27, the J call TRBJ2-7; D not certain. With 6 bases removed from V and 2 bases from J, the gap between germline ends came to 11 bases. This CDR3 region has 13 residues. CDR1 and CDR2 from the germline V gene are MNHEY and SMNVEV (reference sequence). The CDR3 coding sequence is TGTGCCAGCAGACTGAATACAGCCTACGAGCAGTACTTC. Translating gives CASRLNTAYEQYF.

This sequence joins TRBV19 and TRBJ1-5; weak D call: TRBD1 (6 bases). The CDR3 has 15 residues. V dropped 2 bases and J dropped 3 bases, with 11 bases sitting between them. Germline V gene lookup returns CDR1 LNHDA and CDR2 SQIVND (reference sequence). Here the CDR3 reads CASSIWTEPNQPQHF. The CDR3 nucleotides read TGTGCCAGTAGTATATGGACAGAGCCCAATCAGCCCCAGCATTTT.

J is TRBJ2-2 and V is TRBV19, with 8 bases aligning to TRBD2. The CDR3 covers 14 residues. The J segment lost 6 bases and the V segment lost 5 bases, leaving 5 bases of the junction unmatched. Germline V gene lookup returns CDR1 LNHDA and CDR2 SQIVND (reference sequence). DNA for the CDR3: TGTGCCAGTAGTGCCGGGGGGGCGGCCGGGGAGCTGTTTTTT. Translation: CASSAGGAAGELFF.

The V and J genes are TRBV9 and TRBJ1-5; no firm D call. The CDR3 runs 14 residues. The germline gives CDR1 SGDLS, CDR2 YYNGEE. Trimming stripped 0 bases from V and 3 bases from J, with 7 bases between. This chain's CDR3 is CASSVGRNNQPQHF. The CDR3 region has the DNA TGTGCCAGCAGCGTAGGGCGGAACAATCAGCCCCAGCATTTT.

This rearrangement joins TRBV7-2 to TRBJ2-7, with D tentatively TRBD1 (6 bases). Trimming removed 1 base from V and 3 bases from J, with 13 bases in between. This CDR3 is built from 15 residues. The germline V gene has CDR1 SGHTA and CDR2 FQGNSA. The CDR3, as DNA: TGTGCCAGCAGCTTAGTTCAGGGGCTAATCTACGAGCAGTACTTC. Protein sequence: CASSLVQGLIYEQYF.

The gene calls are TRBV14 and TRBJ1-2; weak D call: TRBD1 (6 bases). CDR1 SGHDN and CDR2 FVKESK come from the germline V gene. Between the trimmed V and J ends, which lost 4 bases and 4 bases, there was a span of 16 bases. This CDR3 has 15 residues. In DNA, the CDR3 is TGTGCCAGCAGCCCGCGGTCGGGGGGCTTCTATGGCTACACCTTC. This codes for CASSPRSGGFYGYTF.

This chain connects TRBV29-1 to TRBJ2-7, with TRBD2 matching over 15 bases. J was trimmed by 4 bases and V by 7 bases; bases with no gene match: 11. Germline V gene lookup returns CDR1 SQVTM and CDR2 ANQGSEA. This CDR3 has 16 amino acids. Here the CDR3 reads CSADPGLAGGRYEQYF. The CDR3 bases are TGCAGCGCCGACCCGGGACTAGCGGGGGGCAGATACGAGCAGTACTTC.

The chain carries TRBV7-9 and TRBJ1-4; no firm D call. V was shortened by 3 bases and J by 5 bases, with 7 bases between the two germline ends. The CDR3 runs to 13 residues. Germline CDR1 SEHNR, CDR2 FQNEAQ (reference sequence). CDR3 in amino acids: CASSFRENEKLFF. DNA of the CDR3: TGTGCCAGCAGCTTTAGAGAGAATGAAAAACTGTTTTTT.

The chain combines TRBV2 with TRBJ2-7; D gene uncertain. CDR3 size: 14 residues. V shed 5 bases and J shed 1 base, with 12 bases lying between them. Germline lookup yields CDR1 SNHLY and CDR2 FYNNEI. The CDR3 spells CASSPRQESYEQYF. CDR3 DNA sequence: TGTGCCAGCAGTCCCCGGCAGGAATCCTACGAGCAGTACTTC.

The chain carries TRBV6-5 and TRBJ2-7; TRBD1 matches at 8 bases. Germline V gives CDR1 MNHEY, CDR2 SVGAGI. The CDR3 sequence is 16 residues long. V lost 0 bases and J lost 3; bases outside the gene matches: 7. CDR3 coding DNA: TGTGCCAGCAGTTACTCTTTGGGACAGGAACACTACGAGCAGTACTTC. Protein sequence: CASSYSLGQEHYEQYF.